A single T cell receptor beta chain is shown here with its context. As yet, its antigen is unknown. A read error may account for a junction end that differs from germline. Amplified TCR beta CDR3 regions derived from RNA transcripts. The HTBI primer set was used in a first-round RT-PCR of the TCR CDR3. One entry per CDR3 protein, called by TCRdb with MiXCR from the multiplex PCR reads. The sample consists of 800,000 or so distinct CDR3 sequences, around 38% of them appearing once. The record originates from a study of T cells in Graves' hyperthyroidism and ophthalmopathy. Points from the study as a whole: A model built on 13 V-J features separated ophthalmopathy from stable hyperthyroidism. Among clonotypes expanded in thyroid above 0.001, most were also found in blood.

Used for diagnoses were clinical symptoms, serum thyroxine and TRAb, thyroid ultrasound and orbital computed tomography. PBMCs stemmed from less than 13 ml fresh peripheral blood. The sample taken for sequencing was blood. The sequence was obtained from a man aged 18 to 30 with Graves' hyperthyroidism.

DNA for the CDR3: TGTGCCAGCAGTGTTCAGGGGGCTCAGACCCAGCATTTT. It translates to CASSVQGAQTQHF. This rearrangement joins TRBV10-3 to TRBJ1-5; 8 nucleotides line up with TRBD1. Germline V gene sequence: CDR1 ENHRY, CDR2 SYGVKD. This CDR3 has 13 residues.